A selection of T cell receptor beta chains follows, all from one sample in a study of blood T cells in healthy people across ages. TCRdb fed the 5' RACE reads into MiXCR, producing one record per CDR3 protein. The sample consists of fewer than 2,000,000 distinct CDR3 sequences, approximately 39% of them appearing once. Input material: blood. The source of these receptors is a human donor in good health. The CDR3 runs from the conserved cysteine through the conserved F or W. Clone size, where shown, is once, few, many, or a class for clones that have expanded.

j_call v_call cdr3_length clone_size cdr3_aa
TRBJ1-2 TRBV7-8 16 - CASSTGHPGSNYGYTF
TRBJ2-1 TRBV9 15 few CASSGKDRGLYEQFF
TRBJ1-1 TRBV20-1 12 - CSAGDTRTRAFF
TRBJ2-7 TRBV12-3/TRBV12-4 13 - CASRGTATYEQYF
TRBJ2-3 TRBV7-2 14 - CASRQGARTDTQYF
TRBJ2-1 TRBV11-2 16 - CASSLAGLAGEREQFF
TRBJ2-1 TRBV9 15 - CASSVAGVAGNEQFF
TRBJ1-5 TRBV10-2 13 - CASADSRNQPQHF
TRBJ2-5 TRBV10-3 16 - CAIKMGTSGTQETQYF
TRBJ2-3 TRBV7-2 12 - CTSSLDVDTQYF
TRBJ2-2 TRBV10-3 16 - CAIRPPGTGNTGELFF
TRBJ1-1 TRBV6-1 16 many CASSEAGRQGTTEAFF
TRBJ2-2 TRBV5-1 16 - CASSLGTGSRTGELFF
TRBJ2-1 TRBV20-1 15 - CSAKPPSGSYNEQFF
TRBJ2-5 TRBV7-9 16 - CASSPWTSVLRGTQYF
TRBJ2-7 TRBV15 15 - CATSRGGGRGYEQYF
TRBJ2-7 TRBV7-2 17 - CASSLVHTGGIPYEQYF
TRBJ2-5 TRBV6-2/TRBV6-3 17 - CASSYSRGQMYQETQYF
TRBJ1-1 TRBV2 14 once CASILEDRVTEAFF
- TRBV7-8 13 - CASSLITVDEQYF
TRBJ1-2 TRBV28 13 - CASSDETDYGYTF
TRBJ1-1 TRBV2 12 - CASSRQGREAFF